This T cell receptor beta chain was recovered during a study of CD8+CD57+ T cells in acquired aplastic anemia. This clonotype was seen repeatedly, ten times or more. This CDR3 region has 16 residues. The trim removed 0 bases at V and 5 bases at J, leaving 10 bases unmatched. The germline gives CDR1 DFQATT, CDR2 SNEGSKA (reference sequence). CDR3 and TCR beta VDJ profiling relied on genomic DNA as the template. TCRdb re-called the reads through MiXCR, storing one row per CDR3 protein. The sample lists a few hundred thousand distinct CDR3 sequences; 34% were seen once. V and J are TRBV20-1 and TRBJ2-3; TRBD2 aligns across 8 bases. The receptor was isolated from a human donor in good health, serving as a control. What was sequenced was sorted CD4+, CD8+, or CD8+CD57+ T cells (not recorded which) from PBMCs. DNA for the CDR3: TGCAGTGCTAGAGATCGGCTAGCGGGCTTCAAAGATACGCAGTATTTT. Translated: CSARDRLAGFKDTQYF.